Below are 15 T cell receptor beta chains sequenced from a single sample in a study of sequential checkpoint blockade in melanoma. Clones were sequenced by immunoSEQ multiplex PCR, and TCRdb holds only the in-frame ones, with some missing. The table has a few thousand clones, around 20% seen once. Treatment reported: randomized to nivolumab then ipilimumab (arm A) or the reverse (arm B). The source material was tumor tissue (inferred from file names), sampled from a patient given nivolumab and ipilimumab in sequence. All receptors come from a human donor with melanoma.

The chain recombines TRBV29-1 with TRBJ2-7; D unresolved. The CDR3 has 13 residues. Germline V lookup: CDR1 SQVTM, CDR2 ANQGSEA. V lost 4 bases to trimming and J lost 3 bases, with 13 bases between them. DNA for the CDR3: TGCAGCGTTGTGCCGCCACCAAACTACGAGCAGTACTTC. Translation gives CSVVPPPNYEQYF.

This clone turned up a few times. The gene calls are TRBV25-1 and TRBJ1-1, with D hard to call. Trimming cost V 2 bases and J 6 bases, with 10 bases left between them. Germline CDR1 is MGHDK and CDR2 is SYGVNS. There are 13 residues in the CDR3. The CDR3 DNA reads TGTGCCAGCAGTGAAGGTGAGAGGGCTGAAGCTTTCTTT. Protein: CASSEGERAEAFF. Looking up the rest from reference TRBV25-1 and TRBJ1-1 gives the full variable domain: EADIYQTPRYLVIGTGKKITLECSQTMGHDKMYWYQQDPGMELHLIHYSYGVNSTEKGDLSSESTVSRIRTEHFPLTLESARPSHTSQYLCASSEGERAEAFFGQGTRLTVV.

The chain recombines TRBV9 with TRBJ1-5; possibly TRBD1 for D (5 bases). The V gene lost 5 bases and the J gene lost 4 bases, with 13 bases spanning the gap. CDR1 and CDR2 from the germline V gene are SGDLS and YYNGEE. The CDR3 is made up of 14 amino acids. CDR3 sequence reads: CASREGRMNQPQHF. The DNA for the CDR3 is TGTGCCAGCAGGGAGGGACGGATGAATCAGCCCCAGCATTTT.

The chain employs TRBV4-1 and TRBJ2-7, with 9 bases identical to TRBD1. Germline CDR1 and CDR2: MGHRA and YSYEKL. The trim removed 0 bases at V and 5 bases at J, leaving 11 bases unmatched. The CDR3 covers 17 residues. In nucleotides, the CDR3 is TGCGCCAGCAGCCAAGAGGGTTCCGGGACAGGGTCCCACGAGCAGTACTTC. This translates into CASSQEGSGTGSHEQYF.

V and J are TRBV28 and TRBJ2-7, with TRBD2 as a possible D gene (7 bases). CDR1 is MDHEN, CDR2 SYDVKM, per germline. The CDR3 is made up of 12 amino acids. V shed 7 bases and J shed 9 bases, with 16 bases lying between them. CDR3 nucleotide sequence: TGTGCCAGCACCTCACTTAGGGGGGGGCAGTACTTC. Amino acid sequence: CASTSLRGGQYF.

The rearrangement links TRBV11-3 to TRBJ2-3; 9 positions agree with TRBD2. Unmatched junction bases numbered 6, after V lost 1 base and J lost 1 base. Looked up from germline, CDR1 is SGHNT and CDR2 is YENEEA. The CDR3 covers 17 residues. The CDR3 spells CASSLGGRTSGTDTQYF. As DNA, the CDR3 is TGTGCCAGCAGCTTAGGGGGAAGGACTAGCGGCACAGATACGCAGTATTTT.

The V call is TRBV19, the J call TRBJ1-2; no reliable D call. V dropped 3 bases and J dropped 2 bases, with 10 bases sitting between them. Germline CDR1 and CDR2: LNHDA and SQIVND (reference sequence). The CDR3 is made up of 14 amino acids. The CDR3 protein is CASSMGVQNYGYTF. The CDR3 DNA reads TGTGCCAGTAGTATGGGCGTACAGAACTATGGCTACACCTTC. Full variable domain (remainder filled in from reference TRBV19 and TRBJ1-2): DGGITQSPKYLFRKEGQNVTLSCEQNLNHDAMYWYRQDPGQGLRLIYYSQIVNDFQKGDIAEGYSVSREKKESFPLTVTSAQKNPTAFYLCASSMGVQNYGYTFGSGTRLTVV.

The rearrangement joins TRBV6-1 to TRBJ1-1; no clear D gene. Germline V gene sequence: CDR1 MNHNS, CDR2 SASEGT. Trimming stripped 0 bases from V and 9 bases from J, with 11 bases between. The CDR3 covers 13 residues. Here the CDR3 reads CASSEANGEKAFF. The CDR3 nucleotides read TGTGCCAGCAGTGAAGCAAACGGGGAAAAAGCTTTCTTT.

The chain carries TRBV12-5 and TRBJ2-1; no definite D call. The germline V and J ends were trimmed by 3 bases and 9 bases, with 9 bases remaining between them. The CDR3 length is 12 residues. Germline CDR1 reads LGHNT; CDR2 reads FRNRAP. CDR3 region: CASGFATTEQFF. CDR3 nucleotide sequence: TGTGCTAGTGGTTTTGCGACGACTGAGCAGTTCTTC.

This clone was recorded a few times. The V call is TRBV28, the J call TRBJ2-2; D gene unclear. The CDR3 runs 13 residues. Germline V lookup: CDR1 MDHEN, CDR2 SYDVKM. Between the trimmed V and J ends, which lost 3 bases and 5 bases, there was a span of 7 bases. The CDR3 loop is CASSFTRTGELFF. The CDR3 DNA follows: TGTGCCAGCAGTTTCACCCGGACCGGGGAGCTGTTTTTT. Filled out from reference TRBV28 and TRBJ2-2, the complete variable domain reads DVKVTQSSRYLVKRTGEKVFLECVQDMDHENMFWYRQDPGLGLRLIYFSYDVKMKEKGDIPEGYSVSREKKERFSLILESASTNQTSMYLCASSFTRTGELFFGEGSRLTVL.

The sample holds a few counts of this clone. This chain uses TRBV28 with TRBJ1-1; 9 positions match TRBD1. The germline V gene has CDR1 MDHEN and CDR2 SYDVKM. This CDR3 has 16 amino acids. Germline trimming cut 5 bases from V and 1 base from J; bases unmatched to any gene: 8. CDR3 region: CASSPPRGQGNTEAFF. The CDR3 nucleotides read TGTGCCAGCAGTCCCCCACGGGGACAGGGGAACACTGAAGCTTTCTTT.

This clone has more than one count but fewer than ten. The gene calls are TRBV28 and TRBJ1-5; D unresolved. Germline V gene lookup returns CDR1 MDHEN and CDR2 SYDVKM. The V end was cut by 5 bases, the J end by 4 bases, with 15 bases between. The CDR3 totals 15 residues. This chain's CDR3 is CASSPREGRNQPQHF. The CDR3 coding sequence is TGTGCCAGCAGTCCGCGTGAGGGTCGGAATCAGCCCCAGCATTTT.

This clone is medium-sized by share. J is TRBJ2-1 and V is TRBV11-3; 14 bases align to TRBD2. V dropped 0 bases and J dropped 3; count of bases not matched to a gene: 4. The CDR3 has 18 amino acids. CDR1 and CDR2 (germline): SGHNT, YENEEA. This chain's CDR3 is CASSLEGTSGRYYNEQFF. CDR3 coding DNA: TGTGCCAGCAGCTTAGAAGGGACTAGCGGGAGATACTACAATGAGCAGTTCTTC.

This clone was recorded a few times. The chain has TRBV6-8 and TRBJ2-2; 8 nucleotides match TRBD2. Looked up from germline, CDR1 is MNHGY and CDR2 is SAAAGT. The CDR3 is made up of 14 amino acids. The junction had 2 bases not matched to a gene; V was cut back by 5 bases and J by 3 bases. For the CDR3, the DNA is TGTGCCAGCAGTGACGGGGGGGACACCGGGGAGCTGTTTTTT. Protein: CASSDGGDTGELFF.

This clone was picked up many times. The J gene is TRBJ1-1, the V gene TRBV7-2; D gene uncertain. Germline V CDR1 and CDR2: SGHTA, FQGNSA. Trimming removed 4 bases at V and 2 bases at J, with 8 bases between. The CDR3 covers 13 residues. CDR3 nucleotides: TGTGCCAGCAGCTCTCAGTCAAACACTGAAGCTTTCTTT. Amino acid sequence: CASSSQSNTEAFF.